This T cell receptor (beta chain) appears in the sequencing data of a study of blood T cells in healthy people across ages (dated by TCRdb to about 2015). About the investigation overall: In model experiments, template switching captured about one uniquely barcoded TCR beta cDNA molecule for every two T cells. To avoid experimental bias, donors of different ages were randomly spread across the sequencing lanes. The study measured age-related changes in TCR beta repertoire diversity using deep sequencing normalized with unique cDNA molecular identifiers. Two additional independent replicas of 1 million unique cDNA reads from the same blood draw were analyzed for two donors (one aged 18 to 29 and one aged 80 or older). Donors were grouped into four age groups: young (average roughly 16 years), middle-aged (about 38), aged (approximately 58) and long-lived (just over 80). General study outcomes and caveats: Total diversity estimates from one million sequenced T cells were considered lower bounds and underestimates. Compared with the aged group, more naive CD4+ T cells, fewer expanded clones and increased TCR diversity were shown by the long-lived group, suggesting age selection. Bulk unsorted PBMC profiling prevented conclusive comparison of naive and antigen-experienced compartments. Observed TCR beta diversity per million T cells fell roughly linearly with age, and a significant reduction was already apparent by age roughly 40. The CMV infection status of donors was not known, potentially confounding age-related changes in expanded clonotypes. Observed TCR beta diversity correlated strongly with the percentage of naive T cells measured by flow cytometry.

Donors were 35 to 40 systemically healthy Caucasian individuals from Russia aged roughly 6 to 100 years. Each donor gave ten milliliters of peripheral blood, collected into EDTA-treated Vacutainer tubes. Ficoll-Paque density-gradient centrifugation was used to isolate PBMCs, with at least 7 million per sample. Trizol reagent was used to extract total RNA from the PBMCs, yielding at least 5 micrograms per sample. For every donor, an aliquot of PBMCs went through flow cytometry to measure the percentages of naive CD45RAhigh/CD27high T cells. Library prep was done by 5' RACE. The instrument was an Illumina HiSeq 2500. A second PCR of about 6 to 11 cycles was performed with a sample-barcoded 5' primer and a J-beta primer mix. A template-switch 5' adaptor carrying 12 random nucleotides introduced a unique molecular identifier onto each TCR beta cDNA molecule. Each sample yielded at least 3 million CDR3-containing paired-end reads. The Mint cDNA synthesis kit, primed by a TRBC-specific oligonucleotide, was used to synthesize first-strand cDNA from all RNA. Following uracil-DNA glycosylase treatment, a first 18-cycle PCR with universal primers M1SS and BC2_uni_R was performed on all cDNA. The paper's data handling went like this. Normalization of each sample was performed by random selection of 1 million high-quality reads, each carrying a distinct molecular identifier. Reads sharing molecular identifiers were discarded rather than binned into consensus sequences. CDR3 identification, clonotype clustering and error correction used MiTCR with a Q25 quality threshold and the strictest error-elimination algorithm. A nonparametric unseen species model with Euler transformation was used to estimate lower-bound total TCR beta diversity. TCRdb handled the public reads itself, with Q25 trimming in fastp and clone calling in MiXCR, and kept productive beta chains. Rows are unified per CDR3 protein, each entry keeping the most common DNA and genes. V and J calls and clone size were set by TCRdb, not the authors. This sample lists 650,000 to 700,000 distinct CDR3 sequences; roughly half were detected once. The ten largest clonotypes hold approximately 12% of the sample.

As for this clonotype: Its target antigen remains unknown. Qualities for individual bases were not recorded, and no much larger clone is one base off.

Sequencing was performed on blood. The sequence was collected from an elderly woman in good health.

At the DNA level, the sequence is TGTGCCAGCAGCTTAGAGACAGAATACAATGAGCAGTTCTTC. Its translation reads: CASSLETEYNEQFF. Recombination linked TRBV11-1 to TRBJ2-1; TRBD1 is possibly the D segment (5 matching bases). The germline V gene (reference sequence) specifies SGHAT as CDR1 and FQDESV as CDR2. The V and J ends are trimmed by 1 base and 4 bases, leaving 8 bases between them. Its CDR3 holds 14 amino acids, cysteine through phenylalanine. Of the read, only the CDR3 DNA is kept; its 42 bases are in frame from base 1. The variable domain in full, with residues beyond the CDR3 obtained from the reference TRBV11-1 and TRBJ2-1 genes, is EAEVAQSPRYKITEKSQAVAFWCDPISGHATLYWYRQILGQGPELLVQFQDESVVDDSQLPKDRFSAERLKGVDSTLKIQPAELGDSAMYLCASSLETEYNEQFFGPGTRLTVL.